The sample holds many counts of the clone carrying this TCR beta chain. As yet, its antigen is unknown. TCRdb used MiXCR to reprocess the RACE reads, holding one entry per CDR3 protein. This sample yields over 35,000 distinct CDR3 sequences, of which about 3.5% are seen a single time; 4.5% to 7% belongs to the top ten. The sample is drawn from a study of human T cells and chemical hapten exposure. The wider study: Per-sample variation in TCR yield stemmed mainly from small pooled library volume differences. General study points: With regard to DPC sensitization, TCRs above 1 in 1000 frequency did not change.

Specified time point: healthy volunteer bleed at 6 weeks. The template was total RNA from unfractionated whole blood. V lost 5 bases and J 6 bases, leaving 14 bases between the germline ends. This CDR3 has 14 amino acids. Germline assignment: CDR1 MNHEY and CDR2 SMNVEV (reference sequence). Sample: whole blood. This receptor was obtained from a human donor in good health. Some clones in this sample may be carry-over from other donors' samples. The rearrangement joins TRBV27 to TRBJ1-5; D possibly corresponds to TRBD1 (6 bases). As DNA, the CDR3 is TGTGCCAGCAGTCCAGGGGATATAGTTCAGCCCCAGCATTTT. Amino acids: CASSPGDIVQPQHF.